Listed below are T cell receptor beta chains from one sample, sequenced in a study of blood T cell repertoires in COVID-19. Clones were read by immunoSEQ multiplex PCR, and TCRdb kept only the in-frame ones, dropping some. The sample contains 57,000 or so clones, about 76% of which appear only once. Sequencing was carried out using peripheral blood. The receptors derive from a man aged 45-65 years with active or convalescent COVID-19. CDR3s include the opening cysteine and the closing phenylalanine or tryptophan. A D gene is named only where the DNA matches it firmly. The listing skips clone size in some rows; elsewhere it reads once, few, many or a size class.

clone size	V gene	J gene	D gene	CDR3 DNA	CDR3 protein
.	TRBV5-1	TRBJ2-3	TRBD2	TGCGCCAGCAGCTTGGGGCTAGCGGAATTCACAGATACGCAGTATTTT	CASSLGLAEFTDTQYF
.	TRBV9	TRBJ2-1	.	TGTGCCAGCAGCCCGTATATGCTAGCGTACAATGAGCAGTTCTTC	CASSPYMLAYNEQFF
.	TRBV18	TRBJ2-7	.	TGTGCCAGCTCACTTTCCGGGACAACCTACGAGCAGTACTTC	CASSLSGTTYEQYF
few	TRBV7-2	TRBJ2-5	TRBD2	TGTGCCAGCAGCCATTCTAGCGGCCTCGAGACCCAGTACTTC	CASSHSSGLETQYF
.	TRBV15	TRBJ2-3	TRBD2	TGTGCCACCAGCAGAGATCCTAGCGGGAGTGTGTTAGGGGATACGCAGTATTTT	CATSRDPSGSVLGDTQYF
.	TRBV7-3	TRBJ1-1	TRBD1	TGTGCCAGCAGTTACACAGGGGGCACTGAAGCTTTCTTT	CASSYTGGTEAFF
.	TRBV5-6	TRBJ1-1	TRBD1	TGTGCCAGCAGCTTGGGGATAACAGGGGACCAAGCTTTCTTT	CASSLGITGDQAFF
.	TRBV19	TRBJ2-3	.	TGTGCCAGTAGGATCACCAGTAGGGGGACAGATACGCAGTATTTT	CASRITSRGTDTQYF
.	TRBV5-1	TRBJ2-5	TRBD2	TGCGCCAGCAGCCCACTAAGCGGGGGGGGAGAGACCCAGTACTTC	CASSPLSGGGETQYF
.	TRBV21-1	TRBJ1-1	.	TGTGCCAGCACTTCAGACATTCTGAACACTGAAGCTTTCTTT	CASTSDILNTEAFF
.	TRBV5-6	TRBJ1-2	.	TGTGCCAGCAGCCTCCGGGGGGAAGATGGCTACACCTTC	CASSLRGEDGYTF
.	TRBV7-9	TRBJ2-7	.	TGTGCCAGCAGCCCCCGATCGGGCGGGCTTAGCTACGAGCAGTACTTC	CASSPRSGGLSYEQYF
.	TRBV6-5	TRBJ1-4	TRBD1	TGTGCCAGCAGTTCCGGTAGGACAGGTCGTGGAGAAAAACTGTTTTTT	CASSSGRTGRGEKLFF
.	TRBV2	TRBJ2-5	TRBD2	TGTGCCAGCAGTGAACTTGGCGGGGGGGGCAGGGAGACCCAGTACTTC	CASSELGGGGRETQYF
.	TRBV5-8	TRBJ1-2	TRBD1	TGTGCCTCCCGGGACAGGGAAAATGGCTACACCTTC	CASRDRENGYTF
.	TRBV20-1	TRBJ2-5	.	TGCAGTGCTACCCGGGGGGAGACCCAGTACTTC	CSATRGETQYF
.	TRBV10-1	TRBJ2-6	.	TGCGCCAGCAGTGAGTCGATAGATCGTGCCAACGTCCTGACTTTC	CASSESIDRANVLTF
.	TRBV2	TRBJ2-6	.	TGTGCCACCGGGGGGACAGGCATCTCTGGGGCCAACGTCCTGACTTTC	CATGGTGISGANVLTF
.	TRBV5-6	TRBJ2-7	TRBD1	TGTGCCAGCAGTTGGGACAGGGGAGGCGAGCAGTACTTC	CASSWDRGGEQYF
.	TRBV6-5	TRBJ2-1	.	TGTGCCAGCAGTACTCGATACAATGAGCAGTTCTTC	CASSTRYNEQFF
.	TRBV5-6	TRBJ1-2	.	TGTGCCAGCAGCTTGTTGGGCTTCTACACCTTC	CASSLLGFYTF
.	TRBV30	TRBJ2-3	.	TGTGCCTGGAGTGTACAGTCCTGGGATACGCAGTATTTT	CAWSVQSWDTQYF
.	TRBV25-1	TRBJ1-2	.	TGTGCCAGCAGTGAATATACCGACAGTTATAACTATGGCTACACCTTC	CASSEYTDSYNYGYTF
once	TRBV5-1	TRBJ2-7	TRBD2	TGCGCCAGCAGCTTGCGAGCCGGGACTAGCGGGAGGGACTACGAGCAGTACTTC	CASSLRAGTSGRDYEQYF
.	TRBV5-1	TRBJ1-2	.	TGCGCCAGCAGCTTGGACGGAGGCTATGGCTACACCTTC	CASSLDGGYGYTF
.	TRBV5-1	TRBJ1-4	.	TGCGCCAGCAGCCCCCAGGGGAGACGGAATGAAAAACTGTTTTTT	CASSPQGRRNEKLFF
.	TRBV20-1	TRBJ2-7	.	TGCAGTGCTAGTAATCTCTACGAGCAGTACTTC	CSASNLYEQYF
.	TRBV27	TRBJ2-7	.	TGTGCCAGCAGTTTAATACAGGGAAGCGAGCAGTACTTC	CASSLIQGSEQYF
once	TRBV6-5	TRBJ2-1	TRBD1	TGTGCCAGCAGTTACTCGCAGGGGGCGAGAAGGAATGAGCAGTTCTTC	CASSYSQGARRNEQFF
.	TRBV4-2	TRBJ2-1	.	TGTGCCAGCAGCCAATTAAATGAGCAGTTCTTC	CASSQLNEQFF
.	TRBV4-1	TRBJ1-4	.	TGCGCCAGCAGCCAAGATCGATCGTCCGATTACATCTTT	CASSQDRSSDYIF
.	TRBV28	TRBJ1-3	.	TGTGCCAGCAGTGGGGGGGCTCAAAACACCATATATTTT	CASSGGAQNTIYF